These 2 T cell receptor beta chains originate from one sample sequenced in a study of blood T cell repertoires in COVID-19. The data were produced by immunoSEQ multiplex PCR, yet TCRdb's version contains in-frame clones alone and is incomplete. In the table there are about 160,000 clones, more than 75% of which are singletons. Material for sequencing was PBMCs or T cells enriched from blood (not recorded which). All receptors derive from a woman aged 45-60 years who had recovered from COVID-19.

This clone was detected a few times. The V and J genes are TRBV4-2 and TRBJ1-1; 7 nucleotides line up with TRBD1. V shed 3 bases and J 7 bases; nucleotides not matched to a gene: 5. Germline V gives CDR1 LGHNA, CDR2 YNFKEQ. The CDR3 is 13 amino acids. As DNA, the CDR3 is TGTGCCAGCAGCCAGACAGGGAAGTTTGAAGCTTTCTTT. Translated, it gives CASSQTGKFEAFF.

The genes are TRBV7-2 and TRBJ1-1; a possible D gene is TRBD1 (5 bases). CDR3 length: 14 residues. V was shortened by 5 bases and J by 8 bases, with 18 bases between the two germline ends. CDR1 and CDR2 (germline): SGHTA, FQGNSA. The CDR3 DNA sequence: TGTGCCAGCAGCCCTGAGTCTAGGGGCTCCGAAGCTTTCTTT. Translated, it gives CASSPESRGSEAFF. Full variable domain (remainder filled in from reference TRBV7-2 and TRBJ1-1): GAGVSQSPSNKVTEKGKDVELRCDPISGHTALYWYRQSLGQGLEFLIYFQGNSAPDKSGLPSDRFSAERTGGSVSTLTIQRTQQEDSAVYLCASSPESRGSEAFFGQGTRLTVV.